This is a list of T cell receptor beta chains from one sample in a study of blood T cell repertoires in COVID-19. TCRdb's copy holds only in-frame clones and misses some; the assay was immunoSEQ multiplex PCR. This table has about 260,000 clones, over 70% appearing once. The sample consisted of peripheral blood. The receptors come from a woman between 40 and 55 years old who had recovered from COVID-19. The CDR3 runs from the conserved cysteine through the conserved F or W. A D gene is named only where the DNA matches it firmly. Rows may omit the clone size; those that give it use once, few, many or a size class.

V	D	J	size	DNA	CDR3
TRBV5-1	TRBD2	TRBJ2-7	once	TGCGCCAGCAGCACCTTAGCGGGGGGAAGCTCCTACGAGCAGTACTTC	CASSTLAGGSSYEQYF
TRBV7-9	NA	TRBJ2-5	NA	TGTGCCAGCACCAAGGGGGGGTACCAAGAGACCCAGTACTTC	CASTKGGYQETQYF
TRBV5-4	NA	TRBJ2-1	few	TGTGCCAGCAGCATGACCGCGGCGAACAATGAGCAGTTCTTC	CASSMTAANNEQFF
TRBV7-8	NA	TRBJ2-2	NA	TGTGCCAGCAGCCGGGTTCGGACCGGGGAGCTGTTTTTT	CASSRVRTGELFF
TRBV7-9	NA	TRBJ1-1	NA	TGTGCCAGCAGCTCCCCATCGCGGGTGAACACTGAAGCTTTCTTT	CASSSPSRVNTEAFF
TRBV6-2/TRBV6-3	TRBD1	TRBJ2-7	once	TGTGCCAGCAGTTACGGACAGGGAACCTACGAGCAGTACTTC	CASSYGQGTYEQYF
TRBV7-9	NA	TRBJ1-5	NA	TGTGCCAGCAGCTTGGGGGGTAGAAATCAGCCCCAGCATTTT	CASSLGGRNQPQHF
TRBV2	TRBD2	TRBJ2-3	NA	TGTGCCAGCGGGGGGGATTTCACAGATACGCAGTATTTT	CASGGDFTDTQYF
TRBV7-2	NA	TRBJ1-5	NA	TGTGCCAGCAGCCCCCGTATTAATAGCAATCAGCCCCAGCATTTT	CASSPRINSNQPQHF
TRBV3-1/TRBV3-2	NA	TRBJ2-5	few	TGTGCCAGCAGCCAATCGGTCGGGTTGACCCAGTACTTC	CASSQSVGLTQYF
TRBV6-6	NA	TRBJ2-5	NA	TGTGCCAGCAGAACTCAAGGCGGGGAGACCCAGTACTTC	CASRTQGGETQYF
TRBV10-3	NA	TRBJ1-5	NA	TGTGCCATCAGTGAGACCGGGGATAATCAACCCCAGCATTTT	CAISETGDNQPQHF